These T cell receptor beta chains were read from a single sample in a study of OX40 agonist ivuxolimab in advanced cancers. TCRdb keeps only in-frame clones here, not all; method: immunoSEQ multiplex PCR. The table shows 50,000 or so clones, with 85% occurring only once. Specimen: CD4+ or CD8+ T cells sorted from blood, collected in a trial of the OX40 agonist ivuxolimab. Source of these receptors: an adult with an advanced solid tumor such as melanoma, head and neck, liver or kidney cancer. The conserved cysteine and the conserved F or W are not part of the CDR3 here. Only some rows state a clone size, as once, few, many or a class for expanded clones.

clone size | J gene | V gene | CDR3 protein
NA | TRBJ1-1 | TRBV7-2 | ASSLTGGTEAF
NA | TRBJ2-7 | TRBV7-9 | ASSLVSYEQY
NA | TRBJ2-7 | TRBV2 | ASNRDRSSYEQY
NA | TRBJ2-1 | TRBV19 | ASSIGGEYNEQF
NA | TRBJ2-3 | TRBV19 | ASSKRSGTGTDTQY
NA | TRBJ2-2 | TRBV5-6 | ASSLVVAGELF
NA | TRBJ2-3 | TRBV28 | ASHAGAWLPDTQY
NA | TRBJ2-6 | TRBV19 | ASSISSGANVLT
NA | TRBJ2-7 | TRBV5-5 | ASSLGQVGYEQY
NA | TRBJ1-5 | TRBV4-1 | ASSQDGVGNQPQH
few | TRBJ2-3 | TRBV27 | ASSFRGHRTDTQY